These 27 T cell receptor beta chains share one sample of origin, sequenced in a study of cytomegalovirus exposure and HLA in healthy donors. The PCR had 60 Vbeta and 13 Jbeta primers. Generated by immunoSEQ multiplex PCR, the TCRdb table keeps only in-frame clones and is missing some. The sample holds over 200,000 clones, around 80% seen once. Material for sequencing was PBMCs. These receptor sequences come from a male donor in good health and CMV-seronegative.

This chain links TRBV5-6 with TRBJ1-2, with D unresolved. Trimming removed 4 bases from V and 4 bases from J, with 14 bases in between. Germline V gene data show CDR1 as SGHDT and CDR2 as YYEEEE. The CDR3 extends over 14 amino acids. The CDR3 sequence is CASSPKAVFYGYTF. For the CDR3, the DNA is TGTGCCAGCAGCCCCAAGGCGGTATTCTATGGCTACACCTTC.

The count of this clone is one. The chain couples TRBV21-1 to TRBJ2-5; the table's D call, TRBD2, was not checked against the DNA. TRBV21-1 is classified as a pseudogene. The CDR3 covers 14 residues. The CDR3 bases are TGTGCCAGCAGCAAGGGACTAGGAAAAGAGACCCAGTACTTC. Translation: CASSKGLGKETQYF.

The chain couples TRBV6-5 to TRBJ1-2; D is possibly TRBD1 (6 bases). Germline V gene data show CDR1 as MNHEY and CDR2 as SVGAGI. CDR3 length equals 15 residues. V was clipped by 0 bases and J by 4 bases, with 12 bases between them. The CDR3 DNA reads as TGTGCCAGCAGTTACTCTCGACAGGCGATCTATGGCTACACCTTC. It codes for CASSYSRQAIYGYTF.

The chain carries TRBV29-1 and TRBJ2-7; 7 bases map to TRBD2. This CDR3 region has 13 residues. Germline values: CDR1 SQVTM, CDR2 ANQGSEA. The ends lost 4 bases at V and 3 bases at J; junction bases unmatched: 6. CDR3 amino acids: CSVVGREIYEQYF. For the CDR3, the DNA is TGCAGCGTTGTAGGGCGGGAGATCTACGAGCAGTACTTC.

A few counts support this clone. V is TRBV5-1 and J is TRBJ2-1, with 8 bases that match TRBD1. Germline V gives CDR1 SGHRS, CDR2 YFSETQ. V was clipped by 0 bases and J by 2 bases; unmatched bases: 1. CDR3 length: 15 residues. The CDR3 is CASSLGQGTYNEQFF. The CDR3 nucleotides are TGCGCCAGCAGCTTGGGACAGGGGACCTACAATGAGCAGTTCTTC.

This chain joins TRBV19 and TRBJ1-1; no clear D. The CDR3 length is 17 residues. Trimming cost V 7 bases and J 1 base, with 22 bases left between them. Germline V CDR1 and CDR2: LNHDA, SQIVND (reference sequence). The CDR3 sequence: CASTETTTSLANTEAFF. The CDR3, as DNA: TGTGCCAGTACCGAGACCACTACTAGCCTCGCGAACACTGAAGCTTTCTTT.

The V gene is TRBV9, the J gene TRBJ2-2; TRBD2 might be the D (5 bases). Trimming removed 4 bases at V and 8 bases at J, with 12 bases between. The length of the CDR3 is 13 residues. Germline assignment: CDR1 SGDLS and CDR2 YYNGEE. The CDR3 region has the DNA TGTGCCAGCAGCCCCGTAGAGGGTGGGGAGCTGTTTTTT. It encodes CASSPVEGGELFF.

The V call is TRBV2, the J call TRBJ2-2, with unresolved D. The length of the CDR3 is 14 residues. CDR1 is SNHLY and CDR2 is FYNNEI in the germline V gene. The V end lost 3 bases, the J end lost 1 base, and 6 bases lay between the germline ends. CDR3: CASSDRVNTGELFF. Here the CDR3 DNA reads TGTGCCAGCAGTGACCGGGTGAACACCGGGGAGCTGTTTTTT. The full variable domain, its missing parts supplied by reference TRBV2 and TRBJ2-2, is EPEVTQTPSHQVTQMGQEVILRCVPISNHLYFYWYRQILGQKVEFLVSFYNNEISEKSEIFDDQFSVERPDGSNFTLKIRSTKLEDSAMYFCASSDRVNTGELFFGEGSRLTVL.

The chain combines TRBV19 with TRBJ2-3, with TRBD2 as a possible D gene (5 bases). Deletions cut 5 bases from V and 3 bases from J, with 12 bases between. The CDR3 extends over 14 amino acids. From germline, CDR1 is LNHDA and CDR2 SQIVND (reference sequence). In DNA, the CDR3 is TGTGCCAGTAGTTCCCGGGGTGCTACAGATACGCAGTATTTT. Amino acid sequence: CASSSRGATDTQYF.

V is TRBV27 and J is TRBJ2-7, with a possible D match to TRBD1 (5 bases). The germline V and J ends were trimmed by 5 bases and 1 base, with 9 bases remaining between them. The CDR3 is made up of 13 amino acids. Germline V gives CDR1 MNHEY, CDR2 SMNVEV (reference sequence). This CDR3 reads CASSRGVSYEQYF. CDR3 coding DNA: TGTGCCAGCAGTAGGGGCGTTTCCTACGAGCAGTACTTC.

The chain carries TRBV5-4 and TRBJ2-6, with D tentatively TRBD2 (6 bases). The V end lost 0 bases, the J end lost 0 bases, and 7 bases lay between the germline ends. CDR1 SGHNT and CDR2 YYREEE come from the germline V gene (reference sequence). CDR3 length equals 16 residues. CDR3 sequence reads: CASSLDGGSGANVLTF. Written as DNA, the CDR3 is TGTGCCAGCAGCTTGGACGGGGGCTCTGGGGCCAACGTCCTGACTTTC.

This chain connects TRBV5-1 to TRBJ2-5, with 9 bases lining up with TRBD1. This CDR3 comprises 16 residues. Germline V gene data show CDR1 as SGHRS and CDR2 as YFSETQ. The trim removed 4 bases at V and 5 bases at J, leaving 12 bases unmatched. The CDR3 loop reads CASSRQGQGGGETQYF. The CDR3 nucleotides are TGCGCCAGCAGCCGCCAGGGACAGGGAGGGGGGGAGACCCAGTACTTC. Based on the CDR3 plus reference TRBV5-1 and TRBJ2-5, the full variable domain is KAGVTQTPRYLIKTRGQQVTLSCSPISGHRSVSWYQQTPGQGLQFLFEYFSETQRNKGNFPGRFSGRQFSNSRSEMNVSTLELGDSALYLCASSRQGQGGGETQYFGPGTRLLVL.

The DNA of the CDR3 is TGTGCCAGCAGTGGGTTCGGACAGGGTCTCAATGAGCAGTTCTTC. It encodes CASSGFGQGLNEQFF. The chain recombines TRBV25-1 with TRBJ2-1; 8 positions match TRBD1. CDR1 MGHDK and CDR2 SYGVNS come from the germline V gene. The CDR3 is 15 amino acids. V dropped 4 bases and J dropped 6; count of bases not matched to a gene: 8.

This chain links TRBV5-5 with TRBJ1-1; D is ambiguous. V was trimmed by 0 bases and J by 1 base, leaving 10 bases between them. Germline CDR1 is SGHKS and CDR2 is YYEKEE (reference sequence). The CDR3 is made up of 15 amino acids. The CDR3 sequence is CASSLGPPWNTEAFF. Written as DNA, the CDR3 is TGTGCCAGCAGCTTGGGGCCGCCATGGAACACTGAAGCTTTCTTT.

The J gene is TRBJ2-7, the V gene TRBV27, with D perhaps TRBD1 (5 bases). This CDR3 has 12 residues. Trimming shortened V by 7 bases and J by 5 bases, and 12 bases separated the two germline ends. Germline loops: CDR1 MNHEY, CDR2 SMNVEV (reference sequence). CDR3 sequence: CASTTGADEQYF. CDR3 in DNA: TGTGCCAGCACCACTGGGGCAGACGAGCAGTACTTC.

The sample holds one count of this clone. The V and J genes are TRBV5-1 and TRBJ2-5, with 10 bases fitting TRBD2. The CDR3 runs to 17 residues. V shed 0 bases, J shed 4 bases, and the junction held 9 bases outside the gene matches. Germline-derived CDR1 and CDR2 are SGHRS and YFSETQ. The CDR3 bases are TGCGCCAGCAGCTTGGATAAGCGGGAGGGCGGGAGAGAGACCCAGTACTTC. Protein product: CASSLDKREGGRETQYF.

J is TRBJ2-3 and V is TRBV5-1; a weak D match, TRBD1 (6 bases). Germline CDR1 SGHRS, CDR2 YFSETQ. The CDR3 loop spans 16 amino acids. V was shortened by 6 bases and J by 1 base, with 18 bases between the two germline ends. CDR3 in amino acids: CASKPLKGVRTDTQYF. The CDR3 nucleotides read TGCGCCAGCAAACCGCTCAAGGGGGTCCGCACAGATACGCAGTATTTT. The entire variable domain, with the rest obtained from reference TRBV5-1 and TRBJ2-3, is as follows: KAGVTQTPRYLIKTRGQQVTLSCSPISGHRSVSWYQQTPGQGLQFLFEYFSETQRNKGNFPGRFSGRQFSNSRSEMNVSTLELGDSALYLCASKPLKGVRTDTQYFGPGTRLTVL.

V gene TRBV7-2 combines with J gene TRBJ1-5, with 8 positions matching TRBD1. Germline V gene sequence: CDR1 SGHTA, CDR2 FQGNSA. CDR3 length equals 15 residues. V shed 5 bases, J shed 0 bases, and the junction held 3 bases outside the gene matches. The CDR3 sequence is CASSRTGNSNQPQHF. In DNA form, the CDR3 reads TGTGCCAGCAGCCGGACAGGGAATAGCAATCAGCCCCAGCATTTT.

The chain joins TRBV6-6 to TRBJ2-5; TRBD2 matches at 8 bases. The germline V gene has CDR1 MNHNY and CDR2 SVGAGI (reference sequence). The trim removed 8 bases at V and 1 base at J, leaving 12 bases unmatched. The length of the CDR3 is 16 residues. CDR3 nucleotides: TGTGCCAGCGAGGTGGGGGCGGGAGGAACCCAAGAGACCCAGTACTTC. Translated: CASEVGAGGTQETQYF.

The chain uses TRBV4-1 and TRBJ2-2; 7 bases agree with TRBD1. CDR3 length equals 16 residues. In germline, CDR1 is MGHRA, CDR2 YSYEKL. The trim removed 0 bases at V and 6 bases at J, leaving 7 bases unmatched. The CDR3: CASSQERQGYPGELFF. The CDR3 nucleotides read TGCGCCAGCAGCCAAGAACGACAGGGATACCCCGGGGAGCTGTTTTTT.

This clone has just a few counts. CDR3 bases: TGTGCCAGCAGCTTATTTGGGACAGGGGAAGAAAAACTGTTTTTT. It yields the protein CASSLFGTGEEKLFF. V usage is TRBV7-6 and J usage is TRBJ1-4; 10 nucleotides line up with TRBD1. V lost 2 bases, J lost 8 bases, and 5 bases stayed unmatched. The CDR3 runs to 15 residues. Germline CDR1 and CDR2: SGHVS and FNYEAQ.

This chain links TRBV7-9 with TRBJ2-1; 11 bases line up with TRBD2. The CDR3 extends over 16 amino acids. Germline V gene data show CDR1 as SEHNR and CDR2 as FQNEAQ (reference sequence). Losses at the gene ends were 4 bases for V and 6 bases for J; bases not matched to a gene: 8. CDR3 nucleotide sequence: TGTGCCAGCAGCTCGTTGACTAGCGGGAAGCCCAATGAGCAGTTCTTC. This encodes CASSSLTSGKPNEQFF.

The rearrangement joins TRBV19 to TRBJ2-7, with TRBD2 as a possible D gene (7 bases). The germline CDR1 and CDR2 sequences are LNHDA and SQIVND (reference sequence). CDR3 length equals 14 residues. Trimming left V 6 bases short and J 0 bases short, with 12 bases between. The CDR3 DNA reads as TGTGCCAGTAGCCTAGCGGACAGCTCCTACGAGCAGTACTTC. Protein sequence: CASSLADSSYEQYF.

The chain couples TRBV18 to TRBJ2-3, with 13 bases aligning to TRBD2. V shed 2 bases, J shed 5 bases, and the junction held 7 bases outside the gene matches. This CDR3 has 17 residues. Germline CDR1 KGHSH, CDR2 LQKENI. The CDR3 region has the DNA TGTGCCAGCTCACCATGGGGGACTAGCGGGATCGGAGATACGCAGTATTTT. Its translation is CASSPWGTSGIGDTQYF.

The chain has TRBV6-1 and TRBJ2-7; 7 bases are shared with TRBD2. The CDR3 runs 15 residues. The J segment lost 1 base and the V segment lost 6 bases, leaving 9 bases of the junction unmatched. Per the germline V gene, CDR1 is MNHNS and CDR2 is SASEGT. The CDR3 region has the DNA TGTGCCAGCAGGGAGCTTGGGGGGGTTTCCTACGAGCAGTACTTC. Protein: CASRELGGVSYEQYF.

The chain joins TRBV29-1 to TRBJ2-7; D may be TRBD1 (5 bases). CDR1 SQVTM and CDR2 ANQGSEA come from the germline V gene. V lost 8 bases and J lost 6, with 14 bases in between. The CDR3 length is 11 residues. This chain's CDR3 is CSFRLGAEQYF. CDR3 in DNA: TGCAGCTTCCGCCTAGGGGCCGAGCAGTACTTC.

The chain carries TRBV18 and TRBJ2-3, with a weak D call TRBD2 (5 bases). Germline CDR1 is KGHSH and CDR2 is LQKENI. CDR3 length equals 13 residues. V shed 3 bases and J shed 5 bases, with 9 bases lying between them. The CDR3 DNA is TGTGCCAGCTCACCTACACTAGGAGATACGCAGTATTTT. This gives the protein CASSPTLGDTQYF.